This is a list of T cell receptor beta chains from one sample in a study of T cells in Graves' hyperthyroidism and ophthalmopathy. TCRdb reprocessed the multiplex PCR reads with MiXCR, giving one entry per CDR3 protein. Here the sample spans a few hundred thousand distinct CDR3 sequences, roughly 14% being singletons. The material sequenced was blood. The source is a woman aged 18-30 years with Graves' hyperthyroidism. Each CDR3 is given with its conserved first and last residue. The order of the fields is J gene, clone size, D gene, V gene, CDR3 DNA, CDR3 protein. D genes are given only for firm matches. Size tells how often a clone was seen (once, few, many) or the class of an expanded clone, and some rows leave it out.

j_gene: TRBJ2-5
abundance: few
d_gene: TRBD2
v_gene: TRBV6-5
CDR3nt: TGTGCCAGCAGTTACGGACTAGAAGAGACCCAGTACTTC
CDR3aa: CASSYGLEETQYF

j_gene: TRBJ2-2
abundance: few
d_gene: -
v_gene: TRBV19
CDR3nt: TGTGCCAGTAGTCCTCTGTCCCACGCCGGGGAGCTGTTTTTT
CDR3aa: CASSPLSHAGELFF

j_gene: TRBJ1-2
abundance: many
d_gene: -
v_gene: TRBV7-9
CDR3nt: TGTGCCAGCAGCTTACGCACCATGGGTTCCTATGGCTACACCTTC
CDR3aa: CASSLRTMGSYGYTF

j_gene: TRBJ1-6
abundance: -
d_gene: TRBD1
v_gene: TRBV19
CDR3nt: TGTGCCAGTAGTCAGGGACAGGGAAGGTGGAATTCACCCCTCCACTTT
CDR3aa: CASSQGQGRWNSPLHF

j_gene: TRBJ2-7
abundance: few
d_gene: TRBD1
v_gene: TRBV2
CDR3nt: TGTGCCAGCAGCCCCCGGACAGGGGGCCAGAGGTGGGAGCAGTACTTC
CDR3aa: CASSPRTGGQRWEQYF

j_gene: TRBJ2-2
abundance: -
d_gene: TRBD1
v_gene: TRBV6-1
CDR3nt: TGTGCCAGCAGTAAGGGGACAGGGACGAACACCGGGGAGCTGTTTTTT
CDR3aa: CASSKGTGTNTGELFF

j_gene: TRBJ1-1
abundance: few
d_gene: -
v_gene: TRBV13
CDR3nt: TGTGCCAGCAGATCCACAGGGAATTTTATGAACACTGAAGCTTTCTTT
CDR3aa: CASRSTGNFMNTEAFF

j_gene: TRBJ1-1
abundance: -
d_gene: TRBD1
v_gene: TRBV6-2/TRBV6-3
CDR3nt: TGTGCCAGCAGTTACAACCGGGACAGTATTGTCACTGAAGCTTTCTTT
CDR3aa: CASSYNRDSIVTEAFF

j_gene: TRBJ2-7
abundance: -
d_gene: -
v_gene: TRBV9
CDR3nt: TGTGCCAGCAGCGCCAACCGGGGCTATCCCTACGGGCAGTACTTC
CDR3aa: CASSANRGYPYGQYF

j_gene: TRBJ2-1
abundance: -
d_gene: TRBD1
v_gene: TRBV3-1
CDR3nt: TGTGCCAGCAGCCTTTTCGGGACAGGGATCAGGGAGCAGTTCTTC
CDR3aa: CASSLFGTGIREQFF

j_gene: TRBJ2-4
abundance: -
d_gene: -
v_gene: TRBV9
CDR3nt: TGTGCCAGCAGCGTAGGGGGAACCAAAAACATTCAGTACTTC
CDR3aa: CASSVGGTKNIQYF

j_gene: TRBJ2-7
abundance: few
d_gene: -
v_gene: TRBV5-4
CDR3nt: TGTGCCAGCAGCCGGGAGACCTCCTACGAGCAGTACTTC
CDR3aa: CASSRETSYEQYF

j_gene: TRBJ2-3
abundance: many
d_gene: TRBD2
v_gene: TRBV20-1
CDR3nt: TGCAGTGCTAGAGTGAATAGCGGGAGGCGCAGGGCAGATACGCAGTATTTT
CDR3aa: CSARVNSGRRRADTQYF

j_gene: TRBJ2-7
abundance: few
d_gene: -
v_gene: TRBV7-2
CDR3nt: TGTGCCTGTAAGGACCTTAATGAGAGGGAGCAGTACTTC
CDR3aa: CACKDLNEREQYF

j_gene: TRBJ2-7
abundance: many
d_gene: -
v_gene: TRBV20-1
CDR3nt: TGCAGTGCTAGTCCCGGGAAATCCTACGAGCAGTACTTC
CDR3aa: CSASPGKSYEQYF

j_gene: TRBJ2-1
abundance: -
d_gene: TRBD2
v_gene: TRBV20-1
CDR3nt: TGCAGTGCTATGCCGGGACTAGCTCGCGGTGAGCAGTTCTTC
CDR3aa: CSAMPGLARGEQFF

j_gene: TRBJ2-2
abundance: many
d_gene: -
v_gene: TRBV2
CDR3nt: TGTGCCAGCGCCAGCGGACAAGGGGGGGAGCTGTTTTTT
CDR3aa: CASASGQGGELFF

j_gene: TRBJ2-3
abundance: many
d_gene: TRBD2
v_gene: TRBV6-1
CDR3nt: TGTGCCAGCAGTCCGCGGACTAGCGGGGGGGATTTCACAGATACGCAGTATTTT
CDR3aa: CASSPRTSGGDFTDTQYF

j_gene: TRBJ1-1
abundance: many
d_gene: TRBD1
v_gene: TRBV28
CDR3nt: TGTGCCAGCAGTTTATTGGGACAGGGCTTTCGGGAAGCTTTCTTT
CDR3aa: CASSLLGQGFREAFF

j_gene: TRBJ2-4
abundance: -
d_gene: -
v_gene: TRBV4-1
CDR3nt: TGCGCCAGCAGCCAAAGCCCCACACTAGAGGTGAACATTCAGTACTTC
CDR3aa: CASSQSPTLEVNIQYF

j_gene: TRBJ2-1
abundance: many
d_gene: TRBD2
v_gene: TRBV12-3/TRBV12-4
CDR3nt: TGTGCCAGCACCCGGGGGGGCTTTGAGCAGTTCTTC
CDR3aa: CASTRGGFEQFF

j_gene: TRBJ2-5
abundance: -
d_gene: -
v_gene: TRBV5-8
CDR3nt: TGTGCCAGCAGCTTAAAGTACCAAGAGACCCAGTACTTC
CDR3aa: CASSLKYQETQYF

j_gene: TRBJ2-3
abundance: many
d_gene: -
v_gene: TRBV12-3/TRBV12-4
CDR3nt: TGTGCCAGCAGTTTACGGGACCTCACAGATACGCAGTATTTT
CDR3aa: CASSLRDLTDTQYF

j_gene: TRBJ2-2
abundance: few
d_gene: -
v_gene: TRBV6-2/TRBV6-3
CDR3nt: TGTGCCAGCAGTAAGTTCGGGGGATTGGCGTCCGGGGAGCTGTTTTTT
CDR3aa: CASSKFGGLASGELFF